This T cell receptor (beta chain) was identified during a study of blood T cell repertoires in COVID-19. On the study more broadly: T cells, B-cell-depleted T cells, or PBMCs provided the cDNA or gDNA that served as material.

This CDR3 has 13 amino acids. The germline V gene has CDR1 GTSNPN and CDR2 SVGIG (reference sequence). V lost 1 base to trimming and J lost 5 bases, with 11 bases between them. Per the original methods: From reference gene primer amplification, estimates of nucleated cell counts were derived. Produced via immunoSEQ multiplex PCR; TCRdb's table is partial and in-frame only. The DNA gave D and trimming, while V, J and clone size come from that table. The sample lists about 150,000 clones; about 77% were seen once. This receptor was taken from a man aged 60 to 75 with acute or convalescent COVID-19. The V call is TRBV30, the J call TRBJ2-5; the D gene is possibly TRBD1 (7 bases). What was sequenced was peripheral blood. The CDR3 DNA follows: TGTGCCTGGAGTGGTCAGGGGGGCGAGACCCAGTACTTC. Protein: CAWSGQGGETQYF.